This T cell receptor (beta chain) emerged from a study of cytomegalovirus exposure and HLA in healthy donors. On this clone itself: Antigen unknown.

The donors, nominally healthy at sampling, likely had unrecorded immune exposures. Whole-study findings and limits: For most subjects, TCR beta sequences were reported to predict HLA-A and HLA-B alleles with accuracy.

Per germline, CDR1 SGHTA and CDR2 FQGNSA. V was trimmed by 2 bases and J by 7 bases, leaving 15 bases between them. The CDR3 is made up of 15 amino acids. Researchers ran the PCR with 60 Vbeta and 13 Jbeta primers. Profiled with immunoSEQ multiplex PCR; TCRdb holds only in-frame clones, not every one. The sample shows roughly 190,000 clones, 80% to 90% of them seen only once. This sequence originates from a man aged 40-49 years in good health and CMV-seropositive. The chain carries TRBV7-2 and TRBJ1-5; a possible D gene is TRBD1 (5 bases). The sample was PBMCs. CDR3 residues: CASSLQSGLRQPQHF. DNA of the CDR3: TGTGCCAGCAGCTTACAGTCAGGGCTGAGGCAGCCCCAGCATTTT.